The present TCR beta chain was sequenced within a study of T cell responses to AZD1222 COVID-19 vaccine. Study-level findings and limits: A rise in Spike-specific TCR breadth and depth followed two AZD1222 doses. The sample set comprised mostly white British donors with more females, and clonal diversity was possibly underestimated. Dominant CD4 TCR responses targeted spike regions 160-218 and 743-854. Repertoire samples came only from after the peak T cell response.

Worth noting for this clone: No antigen is known for it.

V was clipped by 3 bases and J by 9 bases, with 12 bases between them. CDR3 length equals 13 residues. Sequenced by immunoSEQ multiplex PCR; TCRdb stores in-frame clones only, minus some. The data hold around 84,000 clones, with roughly nine tenths observed a single time. Specimen: peripheral blood, collected on day 0 of MenACWY control vaccination. This sequence joins TRBV12-3 or TRBV12-4 and TRBJ2-1; no clear D. This TCR was recovered from an adult in good health. Here the CDR3 reads CASSFSLVPEQFF. CDR3 nucleotides: TGTGCCAGCAGTTTCTCTCTGGTCCCTGAGCAGTTCTTC.